This entry describes one T cell receptor (beta chain). The sample originates from a study of control samples from healthy donors and cancer patients. Assay used: immunoSEQ multiplex PCR; TCRdb lists only in-frame clones, some missing. This repertoire shows 110,000 or so clones, about 80% found once; its top ten account for roughly 13%. The V end lost 2 bases, the J end lost 1 base, and 2 bases lay between the germline ends. Per the germline V gene, CDR1 is SGHDN and CDR2 is FVKESK. CDR3 size: 12 residues. Sequencing was performed on blood. This receptor was obtained from a woman in her 50s in good health. This chain uses TRBV14 with TRBJ1-1; no clear D. The CDR3 DNA sequence: TGTGCCAGCAGCCAAAAGAACACTGAAGCTTTCTTT. It translates to CASSQKNTEAFF.